Listed below are T cell receptor beta chains from one sample, sequenced in a study of T cell responses to AZD1222 COVID-19 vaccine. Clones were read by immunoSEQ multiplex PCR, and TCRdb kept only the in-frame ones, dropping some. The sample consists of 100,000 to 150,000 clones, 70% to 90% of them appearing once. Specimen: peripheral blood, collected on day 0 of AZD1222 vaccination. These receptors were taken from an adult in good health. Both conserved end residues are part of each CDR3. Clone size appears in some rows only: once, few, many, or a class for an expanded clone.

abundance	v_gene	j_gene	CDR3aa
few	TRBV24-1	TRBJ1-2	CATSDRGQGGYTF
NA	TRBV11-3	TRBJ2-2	CASSLARGLAGVSNTGELFF
NA	TRBV6-2/TRBV6-3	TRBJ2-7	CASSYGTSEYF
NA	TRBV7-9	TRBJ1-4	CASSLVGRAGEKLFF
NA	TRBV19	TRBJ1-4	CATRAGNEKLFF
NA	TRBV2	TRBJ1-1	CASSIDSMNTEAFF
once	TRBV30	TRBJ1-1	CAWSVPLGRGNTEAFF
NA	TRBV28	TRBJ1-4	CASTDHAGPRAVF
NA	TRBV7-9	TRBJ1-5	CASSLGAGNQPQHF
NA	TRBV27	TRBJ2-1	CASSPWTSGGARGGSEQFF
NA	TRBV4-1	TRBJ2-1	CASSQDLSGGDEQFF
NA	TRBV5-5	TRBJ1-2	CASTPARGYGYTF
NA	TRBV7-2	TRBJ1-2	CASSATGGIGYTF
NA	TRBV28	TRBJ1-2	CASYPHASELGGYTF
NA	TRBV9	TRBJ1-2	CASSVDVRGNGYTF
NA	TRBV6-6	TRBJ1-3	CASSYEAGSSGNTIYF
NA	TRBV15	TRBJ1-5	CATSHEGQVENQPQHF
NA	TRBV5-1	TRBJ2-1	CASSLVAGGGEQFF
NA	TRBV19	TRBJ1-1	CASSTGAGTEAFF
once	TRBV7-2	TRBJ2-7	CASSRVGTSPTYEQYF
NA	TRBV5-1	TRBJ2-3	CASSLGGQGTDTQYF